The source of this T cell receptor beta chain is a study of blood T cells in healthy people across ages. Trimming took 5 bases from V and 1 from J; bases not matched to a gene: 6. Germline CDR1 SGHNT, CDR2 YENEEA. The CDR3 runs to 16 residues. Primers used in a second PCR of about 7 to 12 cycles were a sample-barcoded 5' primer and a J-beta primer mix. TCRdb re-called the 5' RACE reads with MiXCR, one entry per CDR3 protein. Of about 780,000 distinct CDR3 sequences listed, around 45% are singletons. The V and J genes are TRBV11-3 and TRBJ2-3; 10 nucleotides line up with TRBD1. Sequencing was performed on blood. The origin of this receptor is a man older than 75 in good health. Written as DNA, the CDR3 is TGTGCCAGCAGCCCCCCCGGACAGGGGGGCACAGATACGCAGTATTTT. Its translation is CASSPPGQGGTDTQYF. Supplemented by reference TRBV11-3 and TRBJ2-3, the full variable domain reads EAGVVQSPRYKIIEKKQPVAFWCNPISGHNTLYWYLQNLGQGPELLIRYENEEAVDDSQLPKDRFSAERLKGVDSTLKIQPAELGDSAVYLCASSPPGQGGTDTQYFGPGTRLTVL.